The text below deals with one T cell receptor beta chain. The sample is drawn from a study of blood T cell repertoires in COVID-19. Overall study context: Sample material is recorded as cDNA or gDNA derived from T cells, B-cell-depleted T cells, or PBMCs.

Looked up from germline, CDR1 is KGHDR and CDR2 is SFDVKD. V lost 9 bases to trimming and J lost 7 bases; unmatched junction nucleotides: 11. The CDR3 runs to 14 residues. Data came from immunoSEQ multiplex PCR; TCRdb stores just in-frame clones and leaves some out. Among over 200,000 clones listed, roughly 77% were seen once. This receptor was obtained from a man aged 35 to 55 who had recovered from COVID-19. Sequenced: PBMCs or T cells enriched from blood (not recorded which). The chain combines TRBV24-1 with TRBJ2-1; 7 nucleotides agree with TRBD2. This chain's CDR3 is CATGRTSERNEQFF. The CDR3 nucleotides are TGTGCCACCGGAAGAACTAGCGAACGGAATGAGCAGTTCTTC.